This T cell receptor beta chain originates from a study of vaccination and CD4 T cells after COVID-19. Sequencing of DNA taken from cultured CD4+ T cells relied on the Oncomine TCR Beta short-read assay. Each CDR3 protein gets one entry after TCRdb re-called the PCR reads with MiXCR. The repertoire has tens of thousands of distinct CDR3 sequences, about 40% of them found once; the top ten carry roughly 9.9%. The CDR3 is made up of 14 amino acids. Trimming removed 3 bases from V and 2 bases from J, with 9 bases in between. Germline V gene lookup returns CDR1 SEHNR and CDR2 FQNEAQ (reference sequence). For this clonotype: Its antigen is still unknown.

Regarding time point: late sampling 161 to 241 days after vaccination in a few convalescent patients. Treatment of the sample: approximately 10-day PBMC culture with coronavirus spike peptide pools or control peptides (ViraFEST assay). The chain employs TRBV7-9 and TRBJ2-3; D gene unclear. The TCR was taken from a human donor who had recovered from COVID-19. This specimen was CD4+ T cells from blood, cultured in vitro, taken about 7 months after SARS-CoV-2 vaccination. Here the CDR3 reads CASSFREHTDTQYF. CDR3 sequence (DNA): TGTGCCAGCAGCTTCCGCGAGCACACAGATACGCAGTATTTT. The variable domain in full, completed from reference TRBV7-9 and TRBJ2-3, reads DTGVSQNPRHKITKRGQNVTFRCDPISEHNRLYWYRQTLGQGPEFLTYFQNEAQLEKSRLLSDRFSAERPKGSFSTLEIQRTEQGDSAMYLCASSFREHTDTQYFGPGTRLTVL.